The clone carrying this TCR beta chain is a singleton in its sample. Its antigen is as yet unknown. Method: immunoSEQ multiplex PCR; TCRdb's copy keeps in-frame clones and lacks some. The table lists 120,000 to 150,000 clones, about nine tenths of them singletons. The sample comes from a study of T cell responses to AZD1222 COVID-19 vaccine. Second-dose intervals near 4 or 12 weeks were combined. Trimming removed 6 bases from V and 1 base from J, with 21 bases in between. The CDR3 contains 17 residues. The germline gives CDR1 KGHSH, CDR2 LQKENI. Notes on the study in general: Donor demographics were predominantly white British with a female majority; clonal diversity may be underestimated. The study sampled repertoires only after the peak T cell response. At 160-218 and 743-854, vaccine-associated CD4 TCRs were dominant, and they spanned spike.

The sequence came from an adult who received the AZD1222 COVID-19 vaccine. The sequenced sample was peripheral blood, obtained 28 days after the second AZD1222 dose. The chain couples TRBV18 to TRBJ1-1; D possibly corresponds to TRBD1 (5 bases). The CDR3 here is CASSLRGGPAGNTEAFF. The CDR3 DNA reads as TGTGCCAGCTCCCTTCGGGGCGGGCCTGCGGGGAACACTGAAGCTTTCTTT.